This TCR beta chain appears in the sequencing data of a study of blood T cell repertoires in COVID-19. Here immunoSEQ multiplex PCR was the method, and the copy in TCRdb shows in-frame clones only, minus some. The table includes approximately 270,000 clones, 90% detected once. V lost 6 bases and J 1 base, leaving 9 bases between the germline ends. CDR3 length: 13 residues. The V gene's germline CDR1 is WNHNN and CDR2 SYGVQD (reference sequence). The sequence was obtained from a woman in her twenties or thirties with acute COVID-19. The sequenced material came from PBMCs or T cells enriched from blood (not recorded which). The V gene is TRBV10-1, the J gene TRBJ1-1; no clear D. CDR3 protein: CASRMEWNTEAFF. DNA of the CDR3: TGCGCCAGCAGGATGGAGTGGAACACTGAAGCTTTCTTT.